Given below is one T cell receptor beta chain in context. One end of the junction fails to match germline, which may point to a read error. This record comes from a study of PD-1 blockade in classical Hodgkin lymphoma. Study-wide context: Intravenous infusions of nivolumab 3 mg/kg reached patients every 2 weeks.

This CDR3 spans 14 amino acids. The germline CDR1 and CDR2 sequences are SEHNR and FQNEAQ (reference sequence). Time point indicated: cycle 4 day 1 (C4D1), after 5 to 7 weeks of nivolumab. There was relapse after autologous stem cell transplantation in every patient, and there was variation in brentuximab vedotin exposure. Researchers used magnetic negative selection to pull out pure CD4+ T cells from thawed PBMCs. Profiled with immunoSEQ multiplex PCR; TCRdb holds only in-frame clones, not every one. The sample lists about 13,000 clones; just under 85% were seen once. V and J are TRBV7-9 and TRBJ2-5; 8 positions agree with TRBD1. The sample consisted of CD4+ T cells from blood, taken before the fourth cycle of nivolumab. The clonotype originates from a human donor with classical Hodgkin lymphoma. As DNA, the CDR3 is TGTGCCAGCAGCCAAGGGACAGGCCAAGAGACCCAGCACTTC. Amino acid sequence: CASSQGTGQETQHF.